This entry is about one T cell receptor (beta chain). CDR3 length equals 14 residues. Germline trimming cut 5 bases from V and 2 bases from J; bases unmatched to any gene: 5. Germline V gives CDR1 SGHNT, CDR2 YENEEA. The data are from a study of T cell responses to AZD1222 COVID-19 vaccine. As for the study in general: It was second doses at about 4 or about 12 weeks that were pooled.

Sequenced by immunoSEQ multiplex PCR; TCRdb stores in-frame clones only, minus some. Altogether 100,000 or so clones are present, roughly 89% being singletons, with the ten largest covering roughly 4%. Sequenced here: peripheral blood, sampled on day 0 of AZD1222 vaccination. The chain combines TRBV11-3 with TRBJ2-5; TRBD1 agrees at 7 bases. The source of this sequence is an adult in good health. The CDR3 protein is CASSDDRDQETQYF. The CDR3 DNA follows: TGTGCCAGCAGCGATGACAGGGATCAAGAGACCCAGTACTTC.